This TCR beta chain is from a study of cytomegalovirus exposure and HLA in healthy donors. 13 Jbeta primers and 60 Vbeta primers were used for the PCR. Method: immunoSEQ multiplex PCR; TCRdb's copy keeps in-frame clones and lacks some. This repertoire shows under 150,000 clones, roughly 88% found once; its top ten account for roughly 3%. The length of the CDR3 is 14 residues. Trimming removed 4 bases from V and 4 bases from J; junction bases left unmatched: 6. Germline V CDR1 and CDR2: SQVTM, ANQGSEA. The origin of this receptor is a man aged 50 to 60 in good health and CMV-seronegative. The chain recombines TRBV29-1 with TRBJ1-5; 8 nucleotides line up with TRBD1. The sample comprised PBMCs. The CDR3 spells CSVGGTGPNQPQHF. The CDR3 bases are TGCAGCGTTGGGGGGACAGGCCCAAATCAGCCCCAGCATTTT.